Listed below are T cell receptor beta chains from one sample, sequenced in a study of T cell responses to AZD1222 COVID-19 vaccine. TCRdb's table, derived via immunoSEQ multiplex PCR, lists solely in-frame clones and lacks some. The top ten hold roughly 2% of the sample, which has fewer than 150,000 clones, around 90% seen once. This sample comprised peripheral blood, obtained on day 0 of AZD1222 vaccination. Every receptor here comes from an adult in good health. Each CDR3 is given with its conserved first and last residue. Fields, in order: V gene, J gene, clone size, CDR3 protein. Clone size is shown for a subset of rows, as once, few, many or a class of expanded clone.

>TRBV5-1|TRBJ1-2|.
CASSLGGQIYGYTF
>TRBV19|TRBJ2-1|few
CASSPRLAGTGNEQFF
>TRBV6-5|TRBJ2-3|once
CASTRGWGTDTQYF
>TRBV6-5|TRBJ2-3|once
CASSWGGDPTDTQYF
>TRBV10-2|TRBJ2-7|.
CASSERLAGYEQYF
>TRBV4-1|TRBJ2-7|.
CASSQVLGGYEQYF
>TRBV11-2|TRBJ1-2|.
CASSPVLWANYGYTF
>TRBV7-2|TRBJ2-2|.
CASSLEPWGLGTGELFF
>TRBV10-3|TRBJ2-2|.
CAISRAGAVTGELFF
>TRBV14|TRBJ1-6|.
CASSHGGYNSPLHF
>TRBV15|TRBJ1-2|few
CATSRGAVNYGYTF
>TRBV18|TRBJ2-3|.
CASSPRVRTSTDTQYF
>TRBV4-3|TRBJ1-2|.
CASSPGQNKFNYGYTF
>TRBV12-3/TRBV12-4|TRBJ1-1|.
CASSFLLHTEAFF
>TRBV6-5|TRBJ1-2|.
CASSSSNYNYGYTF
>TRBV7-2|TRBJ1-6|.
CASSFDQGGSPLHF
>TRBV4-3|TRBJ2-7|once
CASSQDISSYEQYF
>TRBV19|TRBJ1-2|once
CASSMWGRGGGYTF
>TRBV3-1/TRBV3-2|TRBJ2-7|.
CASGGPGEQYF
>TRBV9|TRBJ1-1|.
CASSVGGIMNTEAFF
>TRBV12-5|TRBJ1-2|.
CASVPLNFYGYTF
>TRBV6-5|TRBJ1-5|.
CASLSRDYGNQPQHF
>TRBV3-1/TRBV3-2|TRBJ2-6|once
CASSPRFGSGANVLTF
>TRBV25-1|TRBJ2-7|.
CASSEYQGREQYF
>TRBV7-9|TRBJ2-3|.
CASSPGGTGTDTQYF
>TRBV9|TRBJ1-2|.
CASSVRAVLNTNYGYTF
>TRBV7-9|TRBJ1-1|.
CASSSDRLNTEAFF
>TRBV9|TRBJ1-2|.
CASSPILGQESHHGYTF
>TRBV5-6|TRBJ2-1|.
CASSLAAGGWQFF
>TRBV28|TRBJ1-1|once
CASSSPYRARGGTEAFF
>TRBV18|TRBJ2-6|.
CASSPLGSGANVLTF
>TRBV5-8|TRBJ1-1|few
CASSLPRQGRTEAFF
>TRBV6-5|TRBJ2-2|.
CASIGGEAGELFF
>TRBV19|TRBJ1-5|.
CASSADREIQPQHF
>TRBV4-3|TRBJ2-7|.
CASRATTGGLYEQYF
>TRBV19|TRBJ1-1|.
CASSSTDRPAGTEAFF
>TRBV11-2|TRBJ2-7|.
CASSPLRQGNLNYEQYF
>TRBV4-2|TRBJ1-2|.
CASSQGGAGATYYGYTF
>TRBV21-1|TRBJ1-3|.
CASKKFSGNTIYF
>TRBV5-1|TRBJ2-5|.
CASSFRGGETQYF
>TRBV3-1/TRBV3-2|TRBJ1-3|.
CASRDGLNTIYF
>TRBV7-9|TRBJ2-2|.
CASSHADSRPQNTGELFF
>TRBV28|TRBJ1-2|.
CASTPRVLYGYTF
>TRBV19|TRBJ2-7|.
CTSSSPSGGTSGRVYEQYF